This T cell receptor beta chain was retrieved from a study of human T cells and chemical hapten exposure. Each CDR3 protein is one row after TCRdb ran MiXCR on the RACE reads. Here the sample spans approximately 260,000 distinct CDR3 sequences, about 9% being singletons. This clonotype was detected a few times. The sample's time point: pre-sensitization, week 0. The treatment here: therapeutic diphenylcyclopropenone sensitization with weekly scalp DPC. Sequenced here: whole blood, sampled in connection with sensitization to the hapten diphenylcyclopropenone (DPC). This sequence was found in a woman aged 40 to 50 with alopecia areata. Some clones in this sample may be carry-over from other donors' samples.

In DNA, the CDR3 is TGTGCCAGCAGCCCCGGACCCGTCTACGAGCAGTACTTC. Translated, it gives CASSPGPVYEQYF. V and J are TRBV7-9 and TRBJ2-7; no definite D call. Germline V CDR1 and CDR2: SEHNR, FQNEAQ (reference sequence). With 5 bases removed from V and 3 bases from J, the gap between germline ends came to 11 bases. CDR3 length: 13 amino acids.